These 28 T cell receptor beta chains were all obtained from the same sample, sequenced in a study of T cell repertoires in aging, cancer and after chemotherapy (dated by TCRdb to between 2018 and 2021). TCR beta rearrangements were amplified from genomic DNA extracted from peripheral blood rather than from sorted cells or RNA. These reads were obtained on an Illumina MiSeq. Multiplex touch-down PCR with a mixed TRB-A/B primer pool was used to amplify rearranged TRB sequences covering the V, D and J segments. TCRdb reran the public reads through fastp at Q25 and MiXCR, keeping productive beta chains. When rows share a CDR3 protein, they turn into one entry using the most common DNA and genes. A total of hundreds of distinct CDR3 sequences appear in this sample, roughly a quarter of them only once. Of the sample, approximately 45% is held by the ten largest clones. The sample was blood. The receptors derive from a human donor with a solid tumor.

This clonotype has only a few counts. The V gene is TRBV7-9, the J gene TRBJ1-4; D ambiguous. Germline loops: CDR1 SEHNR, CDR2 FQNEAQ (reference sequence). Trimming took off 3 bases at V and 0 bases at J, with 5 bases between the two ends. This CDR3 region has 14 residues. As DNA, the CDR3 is TGTGCCAGCAGCTTGTCAGCAACTAATGAAAAACTGTTTTTT. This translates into CASSLSATNEKLFF.

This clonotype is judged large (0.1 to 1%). For the CDR3, the DNA is TGCGCCAGCAGCCAAGAAGCGCAGAGCTCCTACAATGAGCAGTTCTTC. Its translation: CASSQEAQSSYNEQFF. The chain links TRBV4-1 to TRBJ2-1; D is uncertain. Per the germline V gene, CDR1 is MGHRA and CDR2 is YSYEKL. This CDR3 region has 16 residues. Trimming shortened V by 0 bases and J by 0 bases, and 9 bases separated the two germline ends.

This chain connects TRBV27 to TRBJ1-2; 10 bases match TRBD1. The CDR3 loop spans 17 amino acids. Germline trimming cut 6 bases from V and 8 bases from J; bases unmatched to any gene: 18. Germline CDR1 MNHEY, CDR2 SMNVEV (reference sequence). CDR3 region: CASSRNPHGTGVAGYTF. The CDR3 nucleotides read TGTGCCAGCAGCCGGAATCCTCACGGGACAGGGGTCGCGGGCTACACCTTC.

CDR3 sequence (DNA): TGTGCCAGCAGACGGGACTTCTCAGATACGCAGTATTTT. It is translated as CASRRDFSDTQYF. The V gene is TRBV6-5, the J gene TRBJ2-3; tentatively, D is TRBD2 (6 bases). The V gene's germline CDR1 is MNHEY and CDR2 SVGAGI. Trimming pared 6 bases from V and 4 bases from J, leaving 11 bases between. The CDR3 is 13 amino acids.

CDR3 sequence (DNA): TGCAGTGCTAGTCCCACCGGGGGGGCGGGTGGCAATCAGCCCCAGCATTTT. It translates to CSASPTGGAGGNQPQHF. The chain combines TRBV20-1 with TRBJ1-5, with D perhaps TRBD1 (6 bases). CDR1 is DFQATT and CDR2 is SNEGSKA in the germline V gene (reference sequence). The CDR3 loop spans 17 amino acids. V was pared by 3 bases and J by 2 bases, with 20 bases between.

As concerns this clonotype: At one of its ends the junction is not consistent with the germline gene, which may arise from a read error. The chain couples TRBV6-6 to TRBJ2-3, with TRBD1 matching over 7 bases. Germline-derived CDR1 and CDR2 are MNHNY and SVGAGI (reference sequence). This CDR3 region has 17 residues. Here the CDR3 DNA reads TGTGCCAGCAGTTACGGACCCCCAGGACAGGCCACAGGTACGCAGTATTTT. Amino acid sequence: CASSYGPPGQATGTQYF.

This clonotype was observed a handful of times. The CDR3 sequence: CASSPGAVYEQYF. DNA for the CDR3: TGTGCCAGCAGTCCAGGGGCTGTCTACGAGCAGTACTTC. The chain couples TRBV12-3 or TRBV12-4 to TRBJ2-7; tentatively, D is TRBD1 (6 bases). V shed 5 bases and J shed 3 bases, with 11 bases lying between them. This CDR3 spans 13 amino acids.

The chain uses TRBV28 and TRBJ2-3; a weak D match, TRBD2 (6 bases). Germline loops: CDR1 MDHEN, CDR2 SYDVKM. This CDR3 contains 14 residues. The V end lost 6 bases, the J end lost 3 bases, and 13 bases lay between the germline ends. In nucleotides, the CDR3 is TGTGCCAGCAGGGGCCACAGCGGGACAGATACGCAGTATTTT. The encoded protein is CASRGHSGTDTQYF.

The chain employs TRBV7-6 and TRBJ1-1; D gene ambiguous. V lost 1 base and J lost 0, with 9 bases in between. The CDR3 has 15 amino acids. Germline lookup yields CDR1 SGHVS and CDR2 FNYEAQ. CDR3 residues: CASSLEAKMNTEAFF. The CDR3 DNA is TGTGCCAGCAGCTTAGAAGCCAAAATGAACACTGAAGCTTTCTTT.

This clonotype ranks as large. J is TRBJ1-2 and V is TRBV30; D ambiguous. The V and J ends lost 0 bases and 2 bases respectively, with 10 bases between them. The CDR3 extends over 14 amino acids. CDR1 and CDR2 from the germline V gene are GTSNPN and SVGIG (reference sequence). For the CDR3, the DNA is TGTGCCTGGAGTGTACCCCACGGCAACTATGGCTACACCTTC. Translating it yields CAWSVPHGNYGYTF. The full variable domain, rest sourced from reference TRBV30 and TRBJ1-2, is SQTIHQWPATLVQPVGSPLSLECTVEGTSNPNLYWYRQAAGRGLQLLFYSVGIGQISSEVPQNLSASRPQDRQFILSSKKLLLSDSGFYLCAWSVPHGNYGYTFGSGTRLTVV.

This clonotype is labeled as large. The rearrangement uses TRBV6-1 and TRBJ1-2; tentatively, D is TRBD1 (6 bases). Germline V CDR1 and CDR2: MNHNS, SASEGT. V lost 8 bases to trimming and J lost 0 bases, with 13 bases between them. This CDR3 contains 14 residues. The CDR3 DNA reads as TGTGCCAGCGCCCGTGACAGGCCTAACTATGGCTACACCTTC. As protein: CASARDRPNYGYTF.

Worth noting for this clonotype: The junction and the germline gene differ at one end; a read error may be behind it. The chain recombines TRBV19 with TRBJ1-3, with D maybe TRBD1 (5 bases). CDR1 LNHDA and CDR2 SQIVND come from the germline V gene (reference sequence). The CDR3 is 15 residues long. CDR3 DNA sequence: TGTGCCAGTACCAGGCCGGGGCCGCAAGGAAGCACCATATATTTT. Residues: CASTRPGPQGSTIYF.

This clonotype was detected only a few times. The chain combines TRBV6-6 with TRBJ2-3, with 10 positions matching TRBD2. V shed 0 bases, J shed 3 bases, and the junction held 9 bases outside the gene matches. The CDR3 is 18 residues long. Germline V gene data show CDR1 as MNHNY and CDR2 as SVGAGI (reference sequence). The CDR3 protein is CASSYSITSGVGTDTQYF. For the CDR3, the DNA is TGTGCCAGCAGTTACTCTATAACTAGCGGGGTTGGAACAGATACGCAGTATTTT.

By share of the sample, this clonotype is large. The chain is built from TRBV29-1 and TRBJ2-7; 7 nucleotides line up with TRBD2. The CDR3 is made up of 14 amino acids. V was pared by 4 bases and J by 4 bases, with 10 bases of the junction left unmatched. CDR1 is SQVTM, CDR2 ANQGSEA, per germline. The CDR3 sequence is CSVVVRLAAYEQYF. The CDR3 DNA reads TGCAGCGTTGTGGTACGGCTAGCGGCTTACGAGCAGTACTTC.

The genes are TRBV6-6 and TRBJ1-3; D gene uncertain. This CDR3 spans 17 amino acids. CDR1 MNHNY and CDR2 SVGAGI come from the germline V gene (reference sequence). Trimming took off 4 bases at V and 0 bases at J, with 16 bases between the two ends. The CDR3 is CASSLYGQAASGNTIYF. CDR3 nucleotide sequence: TGTGCCAGCAGTTTATATGGGCAGGCCGCCTCTGGAAACACCATATATTTT.

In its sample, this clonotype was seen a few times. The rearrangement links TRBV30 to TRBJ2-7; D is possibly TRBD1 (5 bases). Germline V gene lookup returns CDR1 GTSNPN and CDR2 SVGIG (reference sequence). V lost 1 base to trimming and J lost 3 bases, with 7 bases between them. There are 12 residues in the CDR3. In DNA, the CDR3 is TGTGCCTGGAGTGAGCAGGGCTACGAGCAGTACTTC. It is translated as CAWSEQGYEQYF.

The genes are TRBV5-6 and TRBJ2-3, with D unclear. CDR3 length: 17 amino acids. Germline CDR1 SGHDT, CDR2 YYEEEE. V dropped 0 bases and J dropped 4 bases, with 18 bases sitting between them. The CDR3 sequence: CASSLVAAVVTSDTQYF. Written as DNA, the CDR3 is TGTGCCAGCAGCTTGGTTGCGGCGGTGGTGACCTCAGATACGCAGTATTTT.

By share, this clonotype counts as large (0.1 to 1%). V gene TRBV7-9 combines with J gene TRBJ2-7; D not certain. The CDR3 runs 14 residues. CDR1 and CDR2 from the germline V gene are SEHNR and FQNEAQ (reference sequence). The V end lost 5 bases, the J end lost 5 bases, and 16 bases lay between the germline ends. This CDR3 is CASSPGPGFHEQYF. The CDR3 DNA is TGTGCCAGCAGCCCAGGCCCTGGCTTCCACGAGCAGTACTTC.

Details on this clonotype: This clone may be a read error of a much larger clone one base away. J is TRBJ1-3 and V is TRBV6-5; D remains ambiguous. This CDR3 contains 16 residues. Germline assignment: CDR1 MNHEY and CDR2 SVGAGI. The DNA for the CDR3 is TGTGCCAGCAGTCACTCGAGGGTTAGCTCTGGAAACACCATATATTTT. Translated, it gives CASSHSRVSSGNTIYF.

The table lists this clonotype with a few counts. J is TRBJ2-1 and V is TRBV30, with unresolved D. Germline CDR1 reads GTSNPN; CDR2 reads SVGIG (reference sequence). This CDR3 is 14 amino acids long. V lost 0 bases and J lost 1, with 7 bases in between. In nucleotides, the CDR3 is TGTGCCTGGAGTGTTGGAGAATCCTACAATGAGCAGTTCTTC. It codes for CAWSVGESYNEQFF.

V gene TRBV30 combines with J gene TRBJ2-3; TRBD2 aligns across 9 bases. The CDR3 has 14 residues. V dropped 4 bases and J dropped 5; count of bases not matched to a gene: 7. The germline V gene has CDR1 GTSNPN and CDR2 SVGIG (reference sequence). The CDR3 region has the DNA TGTGCCTGGAATGGCGGGAGGGTCGTAGATACGCAGTATTTT. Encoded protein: CAWNGGRVVDTQYF.

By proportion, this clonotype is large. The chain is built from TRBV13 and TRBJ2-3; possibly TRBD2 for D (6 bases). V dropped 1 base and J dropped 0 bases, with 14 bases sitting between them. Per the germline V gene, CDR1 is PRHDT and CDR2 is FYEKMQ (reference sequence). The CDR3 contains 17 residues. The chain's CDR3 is CASSLVGLPSSTDTQYF. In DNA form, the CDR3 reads TGTGCCAGCAGCTTAGTGGGACTGCCTTCTAGCACAGATACGCAGTATTTT.

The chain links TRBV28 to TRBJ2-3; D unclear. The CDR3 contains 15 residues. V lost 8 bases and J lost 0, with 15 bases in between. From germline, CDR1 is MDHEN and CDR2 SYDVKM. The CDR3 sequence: CASGNSEFSTDTQYF. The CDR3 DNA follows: TGTGCCAGCGGCAATTCGGAGTTTAGCACAGATACGCAGTATTTT.

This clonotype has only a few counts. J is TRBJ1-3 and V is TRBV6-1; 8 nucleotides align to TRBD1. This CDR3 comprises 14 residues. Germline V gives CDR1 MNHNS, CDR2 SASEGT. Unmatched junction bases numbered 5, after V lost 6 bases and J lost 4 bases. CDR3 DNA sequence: TGTGCCAGCAGGGACAGGGAGCCGGGAAACACCATATATTTT. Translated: CASRDREPGNTIYF.

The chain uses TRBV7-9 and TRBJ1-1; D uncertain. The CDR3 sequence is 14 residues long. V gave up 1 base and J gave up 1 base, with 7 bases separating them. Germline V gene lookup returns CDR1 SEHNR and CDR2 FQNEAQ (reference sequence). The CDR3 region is CASSLGAANTEAFF. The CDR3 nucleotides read TGTGCCAGCAGCTTAGGGGCGGCGAACACTGAAGCTTTCTTT.

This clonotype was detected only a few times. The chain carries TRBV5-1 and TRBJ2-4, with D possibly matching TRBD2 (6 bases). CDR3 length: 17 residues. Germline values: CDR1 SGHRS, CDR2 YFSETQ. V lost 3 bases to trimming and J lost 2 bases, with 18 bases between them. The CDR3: CASSSSVAGRSKNIQYF. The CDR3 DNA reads TGCGCCAGCAGCTCTTCGGTCGCGGGACGATCCAAAAACATTCAGTACTTC.

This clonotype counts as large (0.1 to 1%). The CDR3 DNA sequence: TGTGCCAGTAGCGTCCGGGACAGGGGGCATGGCTACACCTTC. Amino acids: CASSVRDRGHGYTF. The chain has TRBV19 and TRBJ1-2; 12 nucleotides agree with TRBD1. V lost 6 bases and J lost 6; bases outside the gene matches: 5. Germline V gene data show CDR1 as LNHDA and CDR2 as SQIVND (reference sequence). The CDR3 spans 14 residues.

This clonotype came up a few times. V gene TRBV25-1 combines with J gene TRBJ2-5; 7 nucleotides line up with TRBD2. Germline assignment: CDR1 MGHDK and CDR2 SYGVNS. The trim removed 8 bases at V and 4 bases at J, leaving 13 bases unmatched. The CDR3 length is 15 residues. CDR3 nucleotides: TGTGCCAGCGGCCGAGAAGGGAGGGCCTTAGAGACCCAGTACTTC. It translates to CASGREGRALETQYF.